This T cell receptor (beta chain) is drawn from a study of Graves' ophthalmopathy and Graves' hyperthyroidism. Study summary: Hyperthyroidism qualified as stable when ophthalmopathy did not develop within 18 months of follow-up. The study's findings and limits: Most expanded clonotypes from thyroid (those above 0.001 frequency) were also found in blood. Ophthalmopathy progression cases were predicted by the model with 70% to 71% sensitivity and roughly 72% specificity.

Per the germline V gene, CDR1 is SNHLY and CDR2 is FYNNEI. There are 15 residues in the CDR3. J was trimmed by 4 bases and V by 7 bases; bases with no gene match: 11. Physicians reached a diagnosis by relying on clinical symptoms, serum thyroxine, TRAb, thyroid ultrasound and orbital computed tomography. RNA transcripts served as template for amplifying TCR beta CDR3 sequences. HTBI primers primed a first-round RT-PCR, and a second-round multiplex PCR followed. A single record per CDR3 protein comes from TCRdb applying MiXCR to the multiplex PCR reads. The sample has a few hundred thousand distinct CDR3 sequences; approximately 37% are singletons. This clonotype was seen many times. Its matching antigen is unknown.

The V call is TRBV2, the J call TRBJ2-7; 9 bases line up with TRBD1. The sequence was obtained from an adult man with Graves' hyperthyroidism. The sequenced material came from peripheral blood or thyroid tissue (not recorded which). The CDR3 DNA reads TGTGCCAGCACACCGGGACAGGGTTTCAATTACGAGCAGTACTTC. Translation gives CASTPGQGFNYEQYF.